These T cell receptor beta chains were read from a single sample in a study of T cell responses to AZD1222 COVID-19 vaccine. Some clones are missing from TCRdb's copy, which holds only in-frame ones; the method was immunoSEQ multiplex PCR. Of about 78,000 clones in the sample, 90% were seen once. Sequencing was performed on peripheral blood, taken 28 days after the second AZD1222 dose. The receptors stem from an adult who received the AZD1222 COVID-19 vaccine. CDR3s leave out the opening cysteine and the closing phenylalanine or tryptophan. Fields, in order: V gene, J gene, CDR3 protein.

>TRBV6-5|TRBJ1-5
ASRGVGDGQPQH
>TRBV7-3|TRBJ2-3
ASSLDIGGTDTQY
>TRBV6-1|TRBJ2-3
ASSDWGGVLTDTQY
>TRBV19|TRBJ1-1
ASRQGGTEAF
>TRBV29-1|TRBJ2-7
SVAGLSSSYEQY
>TRBV12-3/TRBV12-4|TRBJ1-5
ASSLGQPQH
>TRBV7-8|TRBJ1-2
ASSHTTGGIGYT
>TRBV29-1|TRBJ2-1
SVGDRALGNEQF
>TRBV29-1|TRBJ1-2
SVETGGYGYT
>TRBV6-8|TRBJ2-7
ASSYRRQGEY
>TRBV7-3|TRBJ2-1
ASSLRGRDDNEQF
>TRBV6-1|TRBJ2-5
ASSEGWGSTGDETQY
>TRBV5-1|TRBJ1-6
ASSLGGAGYNSPLH
>TRBV6-5|TRBJ1-3
ASSYSNRVKNTIY
>TRBV19|TRBJ2-2
ASSLSLAGGLGELF
>TRBV11-3|TRBJ1-6
ASSKGVLVRSVTGNSPLH
>TRBV7-9|TRBJ1-1
ASSRGGDGLMWAF
>TRBV29-1|TRBJ2-7
SVLTGVPLYEQY
>TRBV5-3|TRBJ2-1
ARSPDPQISGRGRFGNHEQF
>TRBV27|TRBJ1-2
ASSSWDRRDNGYT
>TRBV4-1|TRBJ1-5
ASAIQGASNQPQH
>TRBV5-5|TRBJ2-2
ASSLEGQENTGELF
>TRBV5-6|TRBJ1-3
ASSTRQVAVEGNTIY
>TRBV2|TRBJ1-5
ASSAGTQQPQH
>TRBV9|TRBJ1-3
ASSPTGSGNTIY